A single sample is the source of the 10 T cell receptor beta chains below, sequenced in a study of type 1 regulatory T cells. One entry per CDR3 protein results from TCRdb running MiXCR on the reads. The table records about 42,000 distinct CDR3 sequences, 9% to 15% of them present only once. These TCRs' antigens remain unknown. Sequenced sample: cultured non-Tr1 T cells, either the whole culture or a sorted T cell fraction (not recorded which). These receptor sequences come from a human donor in good health.

This clonotype was seen more than once but under ten times. This chain connects TRBV27 to TRBJ2-3, with a tentative D call TRBD2 (6 bases). This CDR3 is built from 15 residues. V was pared by 3 bases and J by 1 base, with 11 bases between. Looked up from germline, CDR1 is MNHEY and CDR2 is SMNVEV (reference sequence). The CDR3 is CASSFGGKGTDTQYF. For the CDR3, the DNA is TGTGCCAGCAGTTTTGGCGGGAAAGGCACAGATACGCAGTATTTT.

This clonotype occurred many times. V gene TRBV7-2 combines with J gene TRBJ2-1, with 7 positions matching TRBD2. The CDR3 sequence is 12 residues long. CDR1 SGHTA and CDR2 FQGNSA come from the germline V gene. V gave up 7 bases and J gave up 12 bases; unmatched junction bases: 9. The CDR3 spells CASTERLAPQFF. The CDR3 coding sequence is TGTGCCAGCACCGAAAGACTAGCACCGCAGTTCTTC.

This clonotype showed up many times. The chain is built from TRBV29-1 and TRBJ1-1; D may be TRBD1 (5 bases). V was pared by 4 bases and J by 5 bases, with 14 bases between. The CDR3 runs 13 residues. Germline V gene data show CDR1 as SQVTM and CDR2 as ANQGSEA. CDR3 nucleotides: TGCAGCGTTGGACAGTCAAAAGGGACTGAAGCTTTCTTT. It yields the protein CSVGQSKGTEAFF.

Concerning this clonotype itself: A read error is possible here, since a much larger clone lies one base away. The CDR3 DNA reads as TGCAGTGCTCGGCACTCATCCTACTACAAGCAGTACTTC. Residues: CSARHSSYYKQYF. The chain combines TRBV20-1 with TRBJ2-7; no firm D call. The CDR3 covers 13 residues. Germline assignment: CDR1 DFQATT and CDR2 SNEGSKA (reference sequence).

The V and J genes are TRBV20-1 and TRBJ2-3; D may be TRBD2 (6 bases). The CDR3 has 15 residues. Trimming pared 0 bases from V and 2 bases from J, leaving 12 bases between. Germline CDR1 and CDR2: DFQATT and SNEGSKA (reference sequence). CDR3 in amino acids: CSARDSRELTDTQYF. CDR3 nucleotide sequence: TGCAGTGCTAGAGATTCACGGGAGCTCACAGATACGCAGTATTTT.

This clonotype came up a few times. The chain carries TRBV7-3 and TRBJ2-3; D perhaps matches TRBD2 (5 bases). V gave up 5 bases and J gave up 2 bases, with 8 bases separating them. Germline lookup yields CDR1 SGHTA and CDR2 FQGTGA. The CDR3 contains 13 residues. Written as DNA, the CDR3 is TGTGCCAGCAGCATGACTACCACAGATACGCAGTATTTT. Amino acids: CASSMTTTDTQYF.

The chain has TRBV29-1 and TRBJ1-5, with a weak D call TRBD1 (5 bases). CDR1 is SQVTM, CDR2 ANQGSEA, per germline. The germline V and J ends were trimmed by 4 bases and 6 bases, with 10 bases remaining between them. The CDR3 is 12 amino acids. In nucleotides, the CDR3 is TGCAGCGTTGTAGGGGACGGTCAGCCCCAGCATTTT. Its protein is CSVVGDGQPQHF.

A word on this clonotype: A clone one base away is much larger, so this may be a read error. The V gene is TRBV10-3, the J gene TRBJ2-2; D ambiguous. This CDR3 has 13 amino acids. Germline V gene sequence: CDR1 ENHRY, CDR2 SYGVKD. CDR3 DNA sequence: TGTGCCACCAGTGATACAGACACCGGGGAGCTGTTTTTT. Translating gives CATSDTDTGELFF.

This clonotype has a count of ten or more. This chain connects TRBV7-6 to TRBJ1-6; no firm D call. Deletions cut 4 bases from V and 7 bases from J, with 8 bases between. CDR1 and CDR2 (germline): SGHVS, FNYEAQ. The CDR3 runs to 13 residues. CDR3 coding DNA: TGTGCCAGCAGCTCAGGATACAATTCACCCCTCCACTTT. Amino acids: CASSSGYNSPLHF.

CDR3 loop: CASSRGGLAGYQNIQYF. For the CDR3, the DNA is TGCGCCAGCAGCCGAGGGGGACTAGCGGGATATCAAAACATTCAGTACTTC. The gene calls are TRBV5-1 and TRBJ2-4, with TRBD2 matching 13 bases. CDR1 SGHRS and CDR2 YFSETQ come from the germline V gene. Germline trimming cut 4 bases from V and 5 bases from J; bases unmatched to any gene: 9. The CDR3 is 17 residues long.